These 11 T cell receptor beta chains were all obtained from the same sample, sequenced in a study of blood T cell repertoires in COVID-19 (dated by TCRdb to 2019 to 2021). Library preparation used the immunoSEQ multiplex PCR assay. This is the immuneACCESS table as TCRdb keeps it, with only in-frame sequences that have V and J called. A part of the clones is gone; compared with another copy, unresolved V genes explain less than half, and the rest is unexplained. A total of a few hundred thousand clones appear in this sample, around 80% of them only once. The ten largest make up under 5% of the sample. Specimen: PBMCs or T cells enriched from blood (not recorded which). These receptors were collected from a man between 25 and 39 years old with acute COVID-19.

This clone was seen a single time. The chain combines TRBV27 with TRBJ1-1; 9 nucleotides agree with TRBD1. The CDR3 has 14 residues. Trimming removed 6 bases from V and 10 bases from J; junction bases left unmatched: 12. CDR1 is MNHEY and CDR2 is SMNVEV in the germline V gene (reference sequence). The DNA of the CDR3 is TGTGCCAGCAGCGACCCTCCTCCGGGACAGGGAGCTTTCTTT. Residues: CASSDPPPGQGAFF.

This chain joins TRBV30 and TRBJ1-3; 10 bases are a match to TRBD1. CDR1 is GTSNPN, CDR2 SVGIG, per germline (reference sequence). The CDR3 contains 15 residues. Trimming took 3 bases from V and 3 from J; bases not matched to a gene: 5. The CDR3 sequence: CAWRGTGVDGNTIYF. As DNA, the CDR3 is TGTGCCTGGAGGGGGACAGGGGTTGATGGAAACACCATATATTTT.

The CDR3 is CASSQDYPRTGTRYEQYV. CDR3 in DNA: TGCGCCAGCAGCCAAGATTACCCCAGGACAGGGACTCGTTACGAGCAGTACGTC. The chain is built from TRBV4-1 and TRBJ2-7; 8 nucleotides match TRBD1. Losses at the gene ends were 0 bases for V and 4 bases for J; bases not matched to a gene: 14. The CDR3 runs to 18 residues. Germline values: CDR1 MGHRA, CDR2 YSYEKL.

About this clone itself: Because the CDR3's place on the DNA is in doubt, the DNA is left out and the CDR3 is given as listed by TCRdb. The genes are TRBV30 and TRBJ1-4. Including both end residues, the CDR3 is 13 amino acids long. Germline V lookup: CDR1 GTSNPN, CDR2 SVGIG (reference sequence). The CDR3 sequence: CAWSVGVGSELFF.

The CDR3 DNA follows: TGTGCCAGCAGCCCTGGGGGGGGATCTTTCCCCAAAAACACTGAAGCTTTCTTT. This translates into CASSPGGGSFPKNTEAFF. The chain employs TRBV7-3 and TRBJ1-1; TRBD1 might be the D (5 bases). Per the germline V gene, CDR1 is SGHTA and CDR2 is FQGTGA. This CDR3 is 18 amino acids long. V lost 5 bases, J lost 2 bases, and 24 bases lay in between. Combining the CDR3 with reference TRBV7-3 and TRBJ1-1 gives the whole variable domain GAGVSQTPSNKVTEKGKYVELRCDPISGHTALYWYRQSLGQGPEFLIYFQGTGAADDSGLPNDRFFAVRPEGSVSTLKIQRTERGDSAVYLCASSPGGGSFPKNTEAFFGQGTRLTVV.

The genes are TRBV21-1 and TRBJ1-5. TRBV21-1 is recorded as a pseudogene. The CDR3 totals 13 residues. The CDR3: CATLPGGNQPQHF. DNA of the CDR3: TGTGCCACTCTACCTGGGGGGAATCAGCCCCAGCATTTT.

The chain uses TRBV25-1 and TRBJ1-2, with 7 bases identical to TRBD1. Trimming cost V 4 bases and J 8 bases; bases outside gene matches: 1. Germline V CDR1 and CDR2: MGHDK, SYGVNS. This CDR3 spans 11 amino acids. CDR3 protein: CASSGGQGYTF. The CDR3 DNA follows: TGTGCCAGCAGTGGGGGACAGGGCTACACCTTC.

In this sample, this clone turned up a few times. The chain employs TRBV10-1 and TRBJ2-6, with 7 bases identical to TRBD1. Germline CDR1 reads WNHNN; CDR2 reads SYGVQD (reference sequence). The junction had 4 bases not matched to a gene; V was cut back by 2 bases and J by 0 bases. This CDR3 is 17 amino acids long. The DNA of the CDR3 is TGCGCCAGCAGTGAGAGGGCAGGGGGCTCTGGGGCCAACGTCCTGACTTTC. Amino acid sequence: CASSERAGGSGANVLTF.

This clone appeared a few times. The rearrangement links TRBV14 to TRBJ2-1, with 8 bases identical to TRBD1. Germline assignment: CDR1 SGHDN and CDR2 FVKESK. Trimming removed 2 bases from V and 9 bases from J; junction bases left unmatched: 15. This CDR3 has 17 amino acids. This CDR3 is CASSQPGTGLMTSEQFF. The CDR3 DNA sequence: TGTGCCAGCAGCCAACCGGGGACAGGCTTGATGACCAGTGAGCAGTTCTTC. The whole variable domain, remainder taken from reference TRBV14 and TRBJ2-1, is EAGVTQFPSHSVIEKGQTVTLRCDPISGHDNLYWYRRVMGKEIKFLLHFVKESKQDESGMPNNRFLAERTGGTYSTLKVQPAELEDSGVYFCASSQPGTGLMTSEQFFGPGTRLTVL.

This chain links TRBV9 with TRBJ1-2; perhaps TRBD1 as D (5 bases). Germline-derived CDR1 and CDR2 are SGDLS and YYNGEE. Trimming took 3 bases from V and 6 from J, leaving 12 bases between them. The CDR3 contains 13 residues. The CDR3 region has the DNA TGTGCCAGCAGCGCCGCCCCGGGGGATGGCTACACCTTC. This translates into CASSAAPGDGYTF.

The chain links TRBV29-1 to TRBJ1-2, with a tentative D call TRBD1 (6 bases). CDR1 is SQVTM and CDR2 is ANQGSEA in the germline V gene. V was clipped by 6 bases and J by 2 bases, with 19 bases between them. The CDR3 extends over 15 amino acids. The CDR3, as DNA: TGCAGCGTATCCGGGGGGCATTTGGGAAACTATGGCTACACCTTC. Protein product: CSVSGGHLGNYGYTF.